The T cell receptor (beta chain) under discussion was sequenced for a study of T cell responses to AZD1222 COVID-19 vaccine. Of note for this clone: Its antigen is undetermined.

Losses at the gene ends were 4 bases for V and 4 bases for J; bases not matched to a gene: 3. Per germline, CDR1 SGHAT and CDR2 FQNNGV. The CDR3 consists of 14 residues. The study's findings and limits: Reports say nearly half of spike-specific TCRs go after unmutated variant regions. Compared with day 0, the breadth and depth of the Spike-specific TCR repertoire rose significantly after two doses of AZD1222. Clonal diversity was possibly underestimated; the donors were predominantly white British and more often female. Across the whole spike, CD4 TCRs peaked at regions 160-218 and 743-854.

Sequenced by immunoSEQ multiplex PCR; TCRdb stores in-frame clones only, minus some. The table has more than 70,000 clones, roughly nine tenths seen once. V is TRBV11-2 and J is TRBJ2-5; the match to TRBD2 covers 10 bases. This TCR was sampled from an adult who received the AZD1222 COVID-19 vaccine. The sequencing used peripheral blood, collected 28 days after the second AZD1222 dose. The CDR3 spells CASSYGTSVETQYF. CDR3 bases: TGTGCCAGCAGCTACGGGACTAGCGTAGAGACCCAGTACTTC. The whole variable domain, remainder taken from reference TRBV11-2 and TRBJ2-5, is EAGVAQSPRYKIIEKRQSVAFWCNPISGHATLYWYQQILGQGPKLLIQFQNNGVVDDSQLPKDRFSAERLKGVDSTLKIQPAKLEDSAVYLCASSYGTSVETQYFGPGTRLLVL.